The T cell receptor (beta chain) described here comes from a study of T cells in Graves' hyperthyroidism and ophthalmopathy. Newly diagnosed hyperthyroidism, duration under 2 months, in patients aged 18 to 65. The V gene's germline CDR1 is MNHNS and CDR2 SASEGT. The CDR3 has 16 amino acids. Trimming removed 5 bases at V and 2 bases at J, with 16 bases between. There are a few counts of this clonotype. From RNA transcripts, TCR beta CDR3 regions were amplified. The HTBI primer set was used in a first-round RT-PCR of the TCR CDR3. TCRdb processed the multiplex PCR reads anew with MiXCR; each CDR3 protein has one entry. The sample lists over 550,000 distinct CDR3 sequences, 15% to 20% seen once, with 18% in the top ten.

The clonotype was recovered from a young woman with Graves' hyperthyroidism. The V call is TRBV6-1, the J call TRBJ2-1, with D possibly TRBD1 on 6 matching bases. The sequencing sample was made of blood. CDR3 in DNA: TGTGCCAGCAGTCAACAGGGCGGGCTCCCCTACAATGAGCAGTTCTTC. The encoded protein is CASSQQGGLPYNEQFF.